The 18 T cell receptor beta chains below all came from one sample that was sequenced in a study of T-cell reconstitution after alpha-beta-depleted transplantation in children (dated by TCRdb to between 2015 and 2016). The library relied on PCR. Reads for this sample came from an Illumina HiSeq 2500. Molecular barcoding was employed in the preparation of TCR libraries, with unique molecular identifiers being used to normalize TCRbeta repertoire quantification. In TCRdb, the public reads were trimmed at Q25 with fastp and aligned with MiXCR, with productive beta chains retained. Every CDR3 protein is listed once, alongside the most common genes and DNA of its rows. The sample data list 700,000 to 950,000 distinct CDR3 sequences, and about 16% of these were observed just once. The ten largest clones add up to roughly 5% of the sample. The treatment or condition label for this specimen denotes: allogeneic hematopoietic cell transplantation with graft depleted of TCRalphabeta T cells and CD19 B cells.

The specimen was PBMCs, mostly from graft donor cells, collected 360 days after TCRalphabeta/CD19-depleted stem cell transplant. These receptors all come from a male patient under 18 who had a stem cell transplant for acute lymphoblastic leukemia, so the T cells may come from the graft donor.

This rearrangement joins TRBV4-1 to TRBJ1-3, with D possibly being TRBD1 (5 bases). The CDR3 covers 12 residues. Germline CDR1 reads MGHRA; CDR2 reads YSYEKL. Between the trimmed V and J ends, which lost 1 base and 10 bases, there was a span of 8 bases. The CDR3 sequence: CASSQVGGTIYF. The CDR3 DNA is TGCGCCAGCAGCCAAGTCGGGGGTACCATATATTTT.

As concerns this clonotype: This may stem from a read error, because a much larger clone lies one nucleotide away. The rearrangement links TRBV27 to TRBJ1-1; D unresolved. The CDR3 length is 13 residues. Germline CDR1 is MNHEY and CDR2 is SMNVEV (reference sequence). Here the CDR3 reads CASGLTGWTEAFF. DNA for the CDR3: TGTGCCAGCGGTTTAACGGGTTGGACTGAAGCTTTCTTT.

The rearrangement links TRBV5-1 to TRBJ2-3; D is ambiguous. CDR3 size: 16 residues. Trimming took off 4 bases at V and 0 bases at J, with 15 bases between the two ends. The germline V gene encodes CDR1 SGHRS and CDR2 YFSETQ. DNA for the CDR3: TGCGCCAGCAGCCCCGCAACCGGAACTAGCACAGATACGCAGTATTTT. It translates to CASSPATGTSTDTQYF.

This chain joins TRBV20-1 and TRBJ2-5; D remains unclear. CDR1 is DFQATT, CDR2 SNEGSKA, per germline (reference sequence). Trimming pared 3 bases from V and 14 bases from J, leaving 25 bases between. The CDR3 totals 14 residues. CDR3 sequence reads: CSASEGSVGIWLYF. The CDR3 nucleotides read TGCAGTGCTAGCGAAGGGTCCGTTGGGATTTGGCTATACTTC.

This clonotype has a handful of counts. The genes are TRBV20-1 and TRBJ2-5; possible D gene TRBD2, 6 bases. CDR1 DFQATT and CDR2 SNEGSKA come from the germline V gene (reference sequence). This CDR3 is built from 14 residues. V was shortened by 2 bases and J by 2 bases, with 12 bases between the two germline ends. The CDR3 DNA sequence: TGCAGTGCTAGACCGACTAGTCTTCAAGAGACCCAGTACTTC. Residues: CSARPTSLQETQYF.

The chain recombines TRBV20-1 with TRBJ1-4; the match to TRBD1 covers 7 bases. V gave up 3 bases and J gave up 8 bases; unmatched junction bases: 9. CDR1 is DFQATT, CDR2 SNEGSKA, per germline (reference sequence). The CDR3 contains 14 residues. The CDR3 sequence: CSASNRQGHEKLFF. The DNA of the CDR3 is TGCAGTGCTAGTAACAGACAGGGCCACGAAAAACTGTTTTTT.

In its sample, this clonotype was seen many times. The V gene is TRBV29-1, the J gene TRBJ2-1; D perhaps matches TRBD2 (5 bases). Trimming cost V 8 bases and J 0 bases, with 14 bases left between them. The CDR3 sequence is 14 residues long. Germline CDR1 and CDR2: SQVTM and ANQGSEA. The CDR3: CSSSIGGSYNEQFF. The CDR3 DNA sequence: TGCAGCTCCTCCATCGGAGGCTCCTACAATGAGCAGTTCTTC.

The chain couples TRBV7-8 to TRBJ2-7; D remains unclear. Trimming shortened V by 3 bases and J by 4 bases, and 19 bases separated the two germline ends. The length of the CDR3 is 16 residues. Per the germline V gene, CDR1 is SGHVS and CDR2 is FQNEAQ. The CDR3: CASSLSGPLAIYEQYF. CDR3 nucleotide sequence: TGTGCCAGCAGCTTGTCGGGTCCGTTGGCCATATACGAGCAGTACTTC.

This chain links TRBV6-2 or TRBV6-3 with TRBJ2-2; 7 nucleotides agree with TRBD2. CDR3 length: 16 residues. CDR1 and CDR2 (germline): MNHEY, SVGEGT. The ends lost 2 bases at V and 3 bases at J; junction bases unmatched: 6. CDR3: CASSYGASGYTGELFF. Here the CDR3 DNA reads TGTGCCAGCAGTTACGGGGCTAGCGGATACACCGGGGAGCTGTTTTTT.

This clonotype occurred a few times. The CDR3 here is CASSIRTRRNTIYF. In DNA form, the CDR3 reads TGTGCCAGCAGTATTCGGACGAGAAGAAACACCATATATTTT. This chain joins TRBV12-3 or TRBV12-4 and TRBJ1-3; D is unclear. V lost 5 bases and J 5 bases, leaving 13 bases between the germline ends. This CDR3 region has 14 residues.

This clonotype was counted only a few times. The CDR3 reads CSARDRTGRGGLNEQFF. The CDR3 region has the DNA TGCAGTGCTAGAGATCGTACAGGGCGCGGTGGACTAAATGAGCAGTTCTTC. The chain links TRBV20-1 to TRBJ2-1; D tentatively fits TRBD1 or TRBD2 (6 bases each). The V end was cut by 0 bases, the J end by 7 bases, with 22 bases between. The germline gives CDR1 DFQATT, CDR2 SNEGSKA (reference sequence). CDR3 size: 17 residues.

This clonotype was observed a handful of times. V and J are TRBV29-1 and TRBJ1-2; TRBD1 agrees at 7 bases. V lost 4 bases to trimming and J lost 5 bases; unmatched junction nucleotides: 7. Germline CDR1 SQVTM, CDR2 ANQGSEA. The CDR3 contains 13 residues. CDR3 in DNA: TGCAGCGTTGGTGGAGGGGGCCGGTATGGCTACACCTTC. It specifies CSVGGGGRYGYTF.

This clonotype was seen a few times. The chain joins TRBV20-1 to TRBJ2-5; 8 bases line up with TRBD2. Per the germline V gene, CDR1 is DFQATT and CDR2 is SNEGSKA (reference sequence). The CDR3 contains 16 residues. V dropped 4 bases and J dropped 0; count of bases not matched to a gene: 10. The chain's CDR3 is CSANLYREGNQETQYF. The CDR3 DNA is TGCAGTGCTAACCTTTATCGGGAGGGGAACCAAGAGACCCAGTACTTC.

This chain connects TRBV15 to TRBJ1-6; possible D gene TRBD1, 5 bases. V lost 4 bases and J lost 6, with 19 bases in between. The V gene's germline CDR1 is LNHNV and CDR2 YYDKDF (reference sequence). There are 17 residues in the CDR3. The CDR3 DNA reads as TGTGCCACCAGCATCAATTCGGGACTAGGCCCTAATTCACCCCTCCACTTT. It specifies CATSINSGLGPNSPLHF.

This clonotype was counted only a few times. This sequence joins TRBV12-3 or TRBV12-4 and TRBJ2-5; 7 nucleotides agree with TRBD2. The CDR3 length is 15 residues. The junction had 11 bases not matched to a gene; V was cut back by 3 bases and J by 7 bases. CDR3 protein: CASSLRGRGLRTQYF. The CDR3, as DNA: TGTGCCAGCAGTTTGCGCGGGAGAGGGTTACGGACCCAGTACTTC.

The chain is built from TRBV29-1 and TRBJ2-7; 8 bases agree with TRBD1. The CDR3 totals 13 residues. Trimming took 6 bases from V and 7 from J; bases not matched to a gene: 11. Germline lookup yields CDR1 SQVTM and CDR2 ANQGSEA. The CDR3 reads CSVRPTGVSEQYF. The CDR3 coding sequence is TGCAGCGTGAGACCGACAGGGGTGAGTGAGCAGTACTTC.

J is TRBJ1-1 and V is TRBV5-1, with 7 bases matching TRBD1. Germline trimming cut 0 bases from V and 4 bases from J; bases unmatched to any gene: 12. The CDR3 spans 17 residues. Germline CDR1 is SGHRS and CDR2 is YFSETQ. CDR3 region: CASSLVSQGVGGTEAFF. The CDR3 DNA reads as TGCGCCAGCAGCTTGGTATCGCAGGGGGTTGGAGGCACTGAAGCTTTCTTT.

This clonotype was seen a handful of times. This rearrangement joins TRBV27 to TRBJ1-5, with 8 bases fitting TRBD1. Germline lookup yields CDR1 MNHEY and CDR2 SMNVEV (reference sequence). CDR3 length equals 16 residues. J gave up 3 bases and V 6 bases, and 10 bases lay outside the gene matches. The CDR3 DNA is TGTGCCAGCAGGCCAGAGACAGGGGAACCCAATCAGCCCCAGCATTTT. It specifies CASRPETGEPNQPQHF.